This T cell receptor beta chain was identified in a study of control samples from healthy donors and cancer patients. The table came from immunoSEQ multiplex PCR; TCRdb's copy has only in-frame clones and leaves some out. Found here are tens of thousands of clones, approximately 84% of them singletons; the top ten hold about 16%. Trimming took off 5 bases at V and 7 bases at J, with 9 bases between the two ends. Germline V gene lookup returns CDR1 MNHEY and CDR2 SVGAGI. The CDR3 length is 11 residues. Sequencing was carried out using blood. The sequence derives from a man aged 45-60 years in good health. The chain couples TRBV6-5 to TRBJ2-7, with D possibly being TRBD2 (5 bases). The CDR3 bases are TGTGCCAGCAGTCAATCGGGAGAGCAGTACTTC. Translating it yields CASSQSGEQYF.